This T cell receptor beta chain was sequenced in a study of CD8 T cells in Susac syndrome. Random-hexamer reverse transcription was applied to roughly 0.5 to 1 ug RNA. Across 54 Vbeta and 13 Jbeta, immunoSEQ multiplex PCR amplified TCR beta CDR3. TCRdb called the immunoSEQ multiplex PCR reads again in MiXCR, with one record for every CDR3 protein. The table includes about 90,000 distinct CDR3 sequences, around 96% detected once. Study-level findings and limits: The total CD8+ repertoires yielded sixteen Susac-specific public clones and the CD8+ TEMRA repertoires yielded about five.

Germline V gene lookup returns CDR1 DFQATT and CDR2 SNEGSKA (reference sequence). The CDR3 is 11 residues long. Trimming pared 0 bases from V and 13 bases from J, leaving 7 bases between. In the case of this clonotype: Its antigen is not known.

The J gene is TRBJ1-6, the V gene TRBV20-1; D perhaps matches TRBD1 (5 bases). This TCR was sampled from a human donor with Susac syndrome. The sample comprised CD8+ T cells from PBMCs. CDR3 sequence reads: CSAREGVPLHF. For the CDR3, the DNA is TGCAGTGCTAGAGAGGGGGTGCCCCTCCACTTT.